This TCR beta chain emerged from a study of blood T cell repertoires in COVID-19. Authors' analysis steps: How many nucleated cells were present was estimated from reference gene primer amplification. Libraries were prepared by immunoSEQ multiplex PCR; TCRdb keeps only in-frame clonotypes and omits some of them. V, J and clone size reflect that table, while D and trimming were determined from the DNA. The table lists over 90,000 clones, over 85% of them singletons. The TCR sequence derives from a woman aged 45-60 years with COVID-19, enrolled during active disease. Source material: peripheral blood.

This CDR3 is CASSIRRTGGDEKLFF. In nucleotides, the CDR3 is TGTGCCAGCTCCATCCGCAGGACAGGGGGCGATGAAAAACTGTTTTTT. The chain links TRBV18 to TRBJ1-4; 11 positions match TRBD1. The trim removed 6 bases at V and 6 bases at J, leaving 9 bases unmatched. The CDR3 totals 16 residues. CDR1 KGHSH and CDR2 LQKENI come from the germline V gene.